This T cell receptor beta chain emerged from a study of molecular identifiers for immune sequencing clone quantification. Methods described previously, with TCR primers listed, were used for bulk TCR libraries. Via MiXCR, TCRdb re-called the PCR reads, giving one row per CDR3 protein. The sample lists about 640,000 distinct CDR3 sequences, about 20% occurring once. Whole-study findings and limits: Researchers reportedly could pick up spiked Jurkat TCR RNA from one cell mixed into roughly 1 million naive cells. Clones above 20 RNA copies contained over 97% of effector molecules and under 1% of naive molecules.

This clonotype was recorded once. Its target is not known. CD8+CD4-CCR7+CD45RA+ cells were sorted as naive CD8 T cells. Trimming cost V 6 bases and J 3 bases; bases outside gene matches: 8. There are 16 residues in the CDR3. Germline loops: CDR1 SSHAT, CDR2 FNYEAQ (reference sequence). The TCR was taken from a human donor in good health. Some libraries in this study had Jurkat cell RNA spiked in. The chain employs TRBV7-7 and TRBJ2-2, with 9 bases aligning to TRBD1. The specimen was naive CD8+ T cells from blood, with Jurkat cell RNA spiked in. The subset: FACS-sorted CD8+CD4-CCR7+CD45RA+ naive T cells. In nucleotides, the CDR3 is TGTGCCAGCAGTCCTTGGACAGGGGAGCACACCGGGGAGCTGTTTTTT. It specifies CASSPWTGEHTGELFF.